One and the same sample provided the 21 T cell receptor beta chains below, sequenced in a study of T cells in Graves' hyperthyroidism and ophthalmopathy. Using RNA transcripts as the source, TCR beta CDR3 regions were amplified. A set of HTBI primers served as the primers for a first-round RT-PCR of the TCR CDR3. Using its own MiXCR run on the multiplex PCR reads, TCRdb lists one record per CDR3 protein. The table records roughly 500,000 distinct CDR3 sequences, 40% to 50% of them present only once. Sample: peripheral blood or thyroid tissue (not recorded which). These receptors all stem from an adult woman with Graves' disease, either hyperthyroidism or ophthalmopathy (not recorded which).

The chain links TRBV7-9 to TRBJ1-1; D unresolved. Germline CDR1 is SEHNR and CDR2 is FQNEAQ (reference sequence). The length of the CDR3 is 13 residues. Between the trimmed V and J ends, which lost 4 bases and 4 bases, there was a span of 10 bases. CDR3 amino acids: CASSSNTPTEAFF. The CDR3, as DNA: TGTGCCAGCAGCTCCAACACCCCCACTGAAGCTTTCTTT.

As for this clonotype: One end of the junction does not line up with germline, which may come from a read error. V and J are TRBV7-2 and TRBJ1-5; D unclear. The CDR3 is 17 amino acids. Germline V CDR1 and CDR2: SGHTA, FQGNSA. The CDR3 spells CASSQDGSLQGNQPQHF. For the CDR3, the DNA is TGCGCCAGCAGCCAAGACGGCAGCCTACAAGGCAATCAGCCCCAGCATTTT. Complete variable domain (other parts from reference TRBV7-2 and TRBJ1-5): GAGVSQSPSNKVTEKGKDVELRCDPISGHTALYWYRQSLGQGLEFLIYFQGNSAPDKSGLPSDRFSAERTGGSVSTLTIQRTQQEDSAVYLCASSQDGSLQGNQPQHFGDGTRLSIL.

This chain connects TRBV20-1 to TRBJ2-7, with D tentatively TRBD1 or TRBD2 (5 bases each). The V gene lost 2 bases and the J gene lost 0 bases, with 11 bases spanning the gap. The CDR3 totals 14 residues. The germline V gene has CDR1 DFQATT and CDR2 SNEGSKA (reference sequence). CDR3 sequence reads: CSARFPGTSYEQYF. The CDR3 coding sequence is TGCAGTGCTAGATTCCCGGGGACCTCCTACGAGCAGTACTTC.

This clonotype appeared a few times. This chain connects TRBV4-3 to TRBJ1-1; D is ambiguous. This CDR3 spans 18 amino acids. V was clipped by 2 bases and J by 0 bases, with 19 bases between them. Per the germline V gene, CDR1 is LGHNA and CDR2 is YSLEER. This CDR3 is CASSQKTYSRLMNTEAFF. Here the CDR3 DNA reads TGCGCCAGCAGCCAAAAGACGTACAGCCGTCTCATGAACACTGAAGCTTTCTTT.

This clonotype was seen once. This chain joins TRBV10-2 and TRBJ1-5; D is unresolved. Germline V gene data show CDR1 as WSHSY and CDR2 as SAAADI. The CDR3 has 14 residues. Deletions cut 6 bases from V and 4 bases from J, with 13 bases between. The CDR3: CASRGGSGNQPQHF. CDR3 nucleotides: TGCGCCAGCAGGGGCGGGTCGGGGAATCAGCCCCAGCATTTT.

The rearrangement links TRBV2 to TRBJ2-5; 9 bases align to TRBD1. CDR3 length: 15 amino acids. After removal of 3 bases from V and 2 bases from J, the junction contained 4 bases not matched to a gene. Germline lookup yields CDR1 SNHLY and CDR2 FYNNEI. Here the CDR3 reads CASSDGQGRQETQYF. Here the CDR3 DNA reads TGTGCCAGCAGTGACGGACAGGGGAGGCAAGAGACCCAGTACTTC. Full variable domain (rest looked up from reference TRBV2 and TRBJ2-5): EPEVTQTPSHQVTQMGQEVILRCVPISNHLYFYWYRQILGQKVEFLVSFYNNEISEKSEIFDDQFSVERPDGSNFTLKIRSTKLEDSAMYFCASSDGQGRQETQYFGPGTRLLVL.

As concerns this clonotype: The junction and the germline gene differ at one end; a read error may be behind it. This chain joins TRBV7-1 and TRBJ2-7, with D perhaps matching TRBD2 (5 bases). TRBV7-1 is sorted into the ORF group, with uncertain function. There are 14 residues in the CDR3. CDR3 sequence reads: CASSSSGSPYGQYF. CDR3 bases: TGTGCCAGCAGCTCCTCGGGGAGCCCCTACGGGCAGTACTTC.

The rearrangement uses TRBV12-3 or TRBV12-4 and TRBJ2-7, with D perhaps TRBD2 (5 bases). V was pared by 5 bases and J by 5 bases, with 19 bases between. The CDR3 contains 15 residues. CDR3 protein: CASSRSPAEANEQYF. CDR3 in DNA: TGTGCCAGCAGTCGTTCCCCGGCGGAGGCCAACGAGCAGTACTTC.

This clonotype was counted many times. The V call is TRBV15, the J call TRBJ2-7; 8 bases are shared with TRBD2. Germline lookup yields CDR1 LNHNV and CDR2 YYDKDF (reference sequence). V was pared by 0 bases and J by 3 bases, with 1 base of the junction left unmatched. CDR3 size: 14 residues. CDR3 coding DNA: TGTGCCACCAGCAGAGAGCGGGGGGACTACGAGCAGTACTTC. Amino acids: CATSRERGDYEQYF.

About this clonotype itself: One end of the junction does not line up with germline, which may come from a read error. This chain's CDR3 is CVSSRDWTGGYTF. The CDR3 nucleotides are TGTGTCAGCAGCCGGGATTGGACGGGTGGCTACACCTTC. The chain joins TRBV14 to TRBJ1-2; D unclear. This CDR3 has 13 residues. In germline, CDR1 is SGHDN, CDR2 FVKESK. Full variable domain (remainder filled in from reference TRBV14 and TRBJ1-2): EAGVTQFPSHSVIEKGQTVTLRCDPISGHDNLYWYRRVMGKEIKFLLHFVKESKQDESGMPNNRFLAERTGGTYSTLKVQPAELEDSGVYFCVSSRDWTGGYTFGSGTRLTVV.

V gene TRBV7-9 combines with J gene TRBJ1-4, with D maybe TRBD1 (5 bases). From germline, CDR1 is SEHNR and CDR2 FQNEAQ (reference sequence). Trimming pared 6 bases from V and 6 bases from J, leaving 11 bases between. CDR3 length: 13 residues. The CDR3 here is CASRPGLDEKLFF. In DNA, the CDR3 is TGTGCCAGCAGGCCGGGACTTGATGAAAAACTGTTTTTT.

This clonotype was observed once. The rearrangement uses TRBV7-2 and TRBJ1-3; 7 positions agree with TRBD1. After removal of 5 bases from V and 6 bases from J, the junction contained 10 bases not matched to a gene. CDR3 length equals 15 residues. CDR1 is SGHTA and CDR2 is FQGNSA in the germline V gene. The CDR3 nucleotides are TGTGCCAGCAGCGCTATCGGGGACAGTGTAAACACCATATATTTT. Protein product: CASSAIGDSVNTIYF.

The chain joins TRBV7-3 to TRBJ2-7; D is possibly TRBD2 (6 bases). There are 11 residues in the CDR3. V dropped 1 base and J dropped 12 bases, with 10 bases sitting between them. Germline loops: CDR1 SGHTA, CDR2 FQGTGA. The CDR3 loop is CASSLNPGAYF. In DNA, the CDR3 is TGTGCCAGCAGCTTAAACCCGGGAGCGTACTTC.

The chain carries TRBV29-1 and TRBJ2-7; 14 bases are shared with TRBD2. The germline gives CDR1 SQVTM, CDR2 ANQGSEA. This CDR3 is built from 16 residues. Unmatched junction bases numbered 5, after V lost 1 base and J lost 3 bases. Written as DNA, the CDR3 is TGCAGCGTTGAAGGACTGACTAGCGGGAGGGTCTACGAGCAGTACTTC. It yields the protein CSVEGLTSGRVYEQYF.

This clonotype was observed at least ten times. The chain combines TRBV6-5 with TRBJ1-4; D remains unclear. The CDR3 runs to 13 residues. Between the trimmed V and J ends, which lost 0 bases and 6 bases, there was a span of 5 bases. CDR1 and CDR2 (germline): MNHEY, SVGAGI. CDR3: CASSYSVDEKLFF. The CDR3 DNA sequence: TGTGCCAGCAGTTACTCGGTGGATGAAAAACTGTTTTTT.

Ten or more counts support this clonotype. V usage is TRBV7-9 and J usage is TRBJ2-2; D is uncertain. The CDR3 is made up of 14 amino acids. The V end lost 5 bases, the J end lost 1 base, and 8 bases lay between the germline ends. The germline gives CDR1 SEHNR, CDR2 FQNEAQ (reference sequence). DNA of the CDR3: TGTGCCAGCAGCCCCGACTGGAACACCGGGGAGCTGTTTTTT. Translated: CASSPDWNTGELFF. Filled out from reference TRBV7-9 and TRBJ2-2, the complete variable domain reads DTGVSQNPRHKITKRGQNVTFRCDPISEHNRLYWYRQTLGQGPEFLTYFQNEAQLEKSRLLSDRFSAERPKGSFSTLEIQRTEQGDSAMYLCASSPDWNTGELFFGEGSRLTVL.

The J gene is TRBJ2-7, the V gene TRBV20-1; D gene uncertain. CDR1 and CDR2 (germline): DFQATT, SNEGSKA (reference sequence). The CDR3 runs 13 residues. V was shortened by 3 bases and J by 1 base, with 10 bases between the two germline ends. CDR3 loop: CSARLVGSYEQYF. CDR3 sequence (DNA): TGCAGTGCTAGGTTAGTGGGATCCTACGAGCAGTACTTC.

This clonotype was counted ten times or more. The chain uses TRBV4-1 and TRBJ1-2; the D is unclear. The V and J ends lost 1 base and 4 bases respectively, with 10 bases between them. This CDR3 comprises 14 residues. Germline CDR1 reads MGHRA; CDR2 reads YSYEKL. CDR3 region: CASSQGFSVYGYTF. The CDR3 DNA is TGCGCCAGCAGCCAAGGCTTCTCCGTCTATGGCTACACCTTC.

Many counts were recorded for this clonotype. J is TRBJ2-7 and V is TRBV20-1; D is undetermined. Trimming pared 6 bases from V and 5 bases from J, leaving 14 bases between. The CDR3 loop spans 12 amino acids. Germline V gene sequence: CDR1 DFQATT, CDR2 SNEGSKA (reference sequence). CDR3 in amino acids: CSAEKAPHEQYF. The CDR3 nucleotides are TGCAGTGCCGAAAAAGCTCCTCACGAGCAGTACTTC.

The table lists this clonotype with many counts. V is TRBV5-1 and J is TRBJ2-7, with D uncertain. This CDR3 has 14 residues. V was trimmed by 1 base and J by 4 bases, leaving 12 bases between them. Looked up from germline, CDR1 is SGHRS and CDR2 is YFSETQ. CDR3 sequence (DNA): TGCGCCAGCAGCTTGTCCCTACCTCCTTACGAGCAGTACTTC. Protein product: CASSLSLPPYEQYF.

The chain couples TRBV25-1 to TRBJ2-6, with D maybe TRBD2 (6 bases). The germline V and J ends were trimmed by 8 bases and 3 bases, with 26 bases remaining between them. From germline, CDR1 is MGHDK and CDR2 SYGVNS. The CDR3 is 19 amino acids. CDR3 DNA: TGTGCCAGCTCACCAAGGCGGGCTTCACGGGAGTATGGGGCCAACGTCCTGACTTTC. This codes for CASSPRRASREYGANVLTF.